The present T cell receptor beta chain was sequenced within a study of T-cell memory formation after mild COVID-19 (dated by TCRdb to the early 2020s). Concerning the study at large: TCR sequence clusters from the two donors were largely donor specific. The cohort comprised two young, previously healthy adult volunteers, one female and one male. In two donors, T-cell clones that expanded and contracted after mild COVID-19 were followed by sequencing TCRalpha and TCRbeta repertoires longitudinally. General study outcomes and caveats: Clones contracting from day 15 to 85 had balanced CD4/CD8 phenotypes, while a second wave expanding from day 15 to 37 was biased towards CD4+. Some responding clones were found in pre-infection memory, which suggests that pre-existing cross-reactive memory T cells took part in the SARS-CoV-2 response. Contracting CD4+ clones appeared mostly in the CM and EM memory subsets, whereas CD8+ clones were enriched in EMRA. The study included only a couple of mild cases, and larger cohorts that include severe cases with pre-infection samples were judged to be necessary. Whether the second-wave clones peaking on day 37 were SARS-CoV-2 specific was not confirmed.

About this clonotype itself: It has no known antigen specificity. No qualities accompany the bases; no much larger clone lies one base away.

CDR1 LGHDT and CDR2 YNNKEL are derived from the germline V gene (reference sequence). The trim is 7 bases for V and 7 bases for J, with a gap of 17 bases between the germline ends. From the cysteine through the phenylalanine, the CDR3 covers 13 amino acids. This entry keeps only the CDR3 DNA: 39 bases, framed from base 1. Ficoll-Paque density gradient centrifugation was used to isolate PBMCs. TCRdb shows the sequencer as Illumina NovaSeq 6000. TCRalpha and TCRbeta cDNA libraries were constructed by 5'RACE with constant-segment primers, with sample barcodes and unique molecular identifiers being introduced. RNA was extracted from every sample with Trizol reagent. Library amplification was performed in two PCR steps, and a second sample barcode and Illumina TruSeq adapters were introduced in the second step. Sequencing of libraries was performed on an Illumina NovaSeq with 2 x 150 bp paired-end reads. In the authors' own workflow: With migec v1.2.7, reads were demultiplexed and then collapsed into UMI-guided consensus sequences. Using mixcr v2.1.11, UMI consensuses were aligned to TRA and TRB V and J templates and then assembled into clonotypes. Expanded or contracted clonotypes were those called significant by both edgeR and NoisET, with noise models trained on biological replicates. For edgeR calls, a false discovery rate-adjusted p below 0.01 and a log2 fold-change threshold of 1 were applied. As an exploratory analysis of dynamics, max-normalized trajectories of the 1000 most abundant clonotypes were examined with PCA combined with hierarchical clustering. The CD4 or CD8 phenotype of responding clones was assigned using the separately sequenced CD4+ and CD8+ repertoires. TCRdb reprocessing: public reads trimmed at Q25 with fastp, clones called with MiXCR, in-frame beta chains kept. CDR3 protein duplicates are merged, each entry listing the most common genes and DNA. The V and J calls were determined by TCRdb, not by the authors. This sample gives around 440,000 distinct CDR3 sequences in total; about 20% of them show up just once. The ten biggest clones cover 9% to 15% of the sample.

The sequence came from an adult woman who had mild COVID-19 (a few samples of this study predate the infection). The sample titles of this study are shuffled in the database, so cell type and time point are left out; the donor was told from shared clones. Sequenced: PBMCs or a T cell subset sorted from them (not recorded which). The chain is assembled from TRBV3-1 and TRBJ2-7; the D segment might be TRBD1 or TRBD2, since each matches 5 bases. The DNA sequence reads TGTGCCAGCATAGGGGCAGGAACGGGGGAGCAGTACTTC. Protein translation: CASIGAGTGEQYF.